This T cell receptor (beta chain) emerged from a study of OX40 agonist ivuxolimab in advanced cancers. Produced via immunoSEQ multiplex PCR; TCRdb's table is partial and in-frame only. The table lists under 200,000 clones, 85% to 95% of them singletons, with about 0.31% in the top ten. Germline V gene data show CDR1 as SGHTA and CDR2 as FQGNSA. CDR3 length equals 14 residues. V gave up 1 base and J gave up 2 bases, with 8 bases separating them. The chain links TRBV7-2 to TRBJ1-1; D ambiguous. The sequences come from CD4+ or CD8+ T cells sorted from blood, collected in a trial of the OX40 agonist ivuxolimab. This sequence originates from an adult with an advanced solid tumor such as melanoma, head and neck, liver or kidney cancer. CDR3 sequence reads: CASSLVAPNTEAFF. The CDR3 nucleotides read TGTGCCAGCAGCTTAGTAGCCCCAAACACTGAAGCTTTCTTT.